A single sample gave rise to the 10 T cell receptor beta chains below, sequenced in a study of T cells in Graves' hyperthyroidism and ophthalmopathy (dated by TCRdb to about 2019). Libraries were prepared through multiplex PCR. Instrument used: Illumina HiSeq 2000. The TCR beta CDR3 regions were amplified from the RNA transcripts. For the first round of RT-PCR on the TCR CDR3, the HTBI primer set was used together with the Qiagen OneStep RT-PCR kit. TCRdb's own reprocessing of the public reads used fastp at Q25 and MiXCR and kept productive beta chains. Each CDR3 protein appears once, grouped with its most common genes and DNA. The table for this sample lists about 600,000 distinct CDR3 sequences; about a sixth of them were counted only once. Around 3.5% of the sample rests with the top ten. The sample consisted of blood. These receptors originate from a woman aged 40-49 years with Graves' ophthalmopathy.

The chain combines TRBV29-1 with TRBJ1-2, with 7 bases lining up with TRBD1. Per the germline V gene, CDR1 is SQVTM and CDR2 is ANQGSEA. J lost 8 bases, V lost 8 bases, and 11 bases had no gene match. The CDR3 contains 12 residues. Written as DNA, the CDR3 is TGCAGCACTTCGACAGGGATGGGCGGCTACACCTTC. This gives the protein CSTSTGMGGYTF.

This clonotype has at least ten counts. The chain uses TRBV5-1 and TRBJ1-3; D is unclear. The CDR3 has 16 residues. Trimming left V 0 bases short and J 2 bases short, with 12 bases between. In germline, CDR1 is SGHRS, CDR2 YFSETQ. CDR3 bases: TGCGCCAGCAGCTTGGACCCCCGGCAGGCTGGAAACACCATATATTTT. Encoded protein: CASSLDPRQAGNTIYF.

Ten or more counts support this clonotype. The chain joins TRBV20-1 to TRBJ1-5; perhaps TRBD1 as D (6 bases). Germline assignment: CDR1 DFQATT and CDR2 SNEGSKA (reference sequence). V lost 3 bases to trimming and J lost 4 bases, with 13 bases between them. The CDR3 totals 14 residues. The CDR3 here is CSASSGTGNQPQHF. DNA for the CDR3: TGCAGTGCTAGCTCCGGTACAGGGAATCAGCCCCAGCATTTT.

The V and J genes are TRBV7-8 and TRBJ2-5; TRBD2 matches 10 bases. The CDR3 contains 17 residues. The ends lost 5 bases at V and 0 bases at J; junction bases unmatched: 9. Germline assignment: CDR1 SGHVS and CDR2 FQNEAQ. The CDR3 loop is CASSVSGTSVYQETQYF. CDR3 DNA: TGTGCCAGCAGCGTATCCGGGACTAGCGTCTACCAAGAGACCCAGTACTTC.

This clonotype was counted ten times or more. The genes are TRBV28 and TRBJ2-7, with D possibly called TRBD1 or TRBD2 (5 bases each). Germline CDR1 reads MDHEN; CDR2 reads SYDVKM. The ends were cut back, 4 bases at V and 2 bases at J, with 15 bases in the middle. There are 15 residues in the CDR3. CDR3 residues: CASSSPRGHTYEQYF. CDR3 coding DNA: TGTGCCAGCAGTTCCCCCCGGGGCCACACCTACGAGCAGTACTTC.

The V and J genes are TRBV28 and TRBJ1-3; D is undetermined. Germline CDR1 reads MDHEN; CDR2 reads SYDVKM. V was clipped by 4 bases and J by 4 bases, with 11 bases between them. This CDR3 spans 14 amino acids. CDR3 residues: CASSSRSEGNTIYF. CDR3 nucleotides: TGTGCCAGCAGTTCTCGGTCGGAGGGAAACACCATATATTTT. The full variable domain, its missing parts supplied by reference TRBV28 and TRBJ1-3, is DVKVTQSSRYLVKRTGEKVFLECVQDMDHENMFWYRQDPGLGLRLIYFSYDVKMKEKGDIPEGYSVSREKKERFSLILESASTNQTSMYLCASSSRSEGNTIYFGEGSWLTVV.

This clonotype came up many times. The chain combines TRBV3-1 with TRBJ2-2; a possible D gene is TRBD2 (6 bases). Trimming pared 3 bases from V and 2 bases from J, leaving 13 bases between. The CDR3 is 16 amino acids. Germline V gene sequence: CDR1 LGHDT, CDR2 YNNKEL (reference sequence). CDR3 DNA sequence: TGTGCCAGCAGCCACGTGCTAGCGTCTAACACCGGGGAGCTGTTTTTT. Its protein product is CASSHVLASNTGELFF.

About this clonotype: This could be a read error, since a much larger clone is one nucleotide away. The genes are TRBV10-3 and TRBJ2-6; D gene ambiguous. From germline, CDR1 is ENHRY and CDR2 SYGVKD. Between the trimmed V and J ends, which lost 0 bases and 0 bases, there was a span of 6 bases. The CDR3 spans 16 residues. The CDR3 sequence: CAISESAFSGANVLTF. For the CDR3, the DNA is TGTGCCATCAGTGAGTCGGCCTTCTCTGGGGCCAACGTCCTGACTTTC.

This clonotype has only a few counts. The chain uses TRBV6-1 and TRBJ1-6; D gene unclear. This CDR3 has 12 residues. The ends were cut back, 7 bases at V and 7 bases at J, with 8 bases in the middle. Germline loops: CDR1 MNHNS, CDR2 SASEGT. CDR3 sequence (DNA): TGTGCCAGCACTCAAAGCAATTCACCCCTCCACTTT. Protein product: CASTQSNSPLHF.

The genes are TRBV7-9 and TRBJ1-5; the D gene is possibly TRBD1 (5 bases). Per the germline V gene, CDR1 is SEHNR and CDR2 is FQNEAQ (reference sequence). CDR3 size: 14 residues. Trimming stripped 7 bases from V and 0 bases from J, with 10 bases between. For the CDR3, the DNA is TGTGCCAGCACATCTGGGGCTAGCAATCAGCCCCAGCATTTT. Translation: CASTSGASNQPQHF.